This is a list of T cell receptor beta chains from one sample in a study of beta chain features in type 1 diabetes. Libraries were prepared by immunoSEQ multiplex PCR; TCRdb keeps only in-frame clonotypes and omits some of them. The data hold around 240,000 clones, with 55% to 70% observed a single time. The specimen was naive CD4+ T cells from blood. The receptors were gathered from a man younger than 45 in good health. CDR3s include the opening cysteine and the closing phenylalanine or tryptophan. D genes are given only for firm matches. The size field is filled for only some rows; it gives once, few, many or a size class.

TRBJ1-2,few,NA,TRBV14,CASSQAGSGYTF,TGTGCCAGCAGCCAAGCAGGAAGTGGCTACACCTTC
TRBJ1-1,few,NA,TRBV29-1,CSVSPAGNTEAFF,TGCAGCGTCAGCCCCGCGGGAAACACTGAAGCTTTCTTT
TRBJ2-3,NA,NA,TRBV30,CAWRNLDTQYF,TGTGCCTGGAGAAACTTAGATACGCAGTATTTT
TRBJ2-7,few,NA,TRBV7-9,CASTLQGSSYEQYF,TGTGCCAGCACCTTACAGGGATCCTCCTACGAGCAGTACTTC
TRBJ2-5,NA,NA,TRBV5-6,CASSPTLGVGETQYF,TGTGCCAGCAGCCCCACGTTAGGGGTGGGTGAGACCCAGTACTTC
TRBJ2-3,NA,TRBD2,TRBV7-7,CASSLGTSGTDTQYF,TGTGCCAGCAGCTTAGGGACTAGCGGGACAGATACGCAGTATTTT
TRBJ2-1,NA,TRBD2,TRBV7-6,CASSSLTSGRANEQFF,TGTGCCAGCAGCTCATTGACTAGCGGGAGGGCCAATGAGCAGTTCTTC
TRBJ1-2,NA,NA,TRBV29-1,CSVDRHSGGYTF,TGCAGCGTTGACCGTCACAGCGGTGGCTACACCTTC
TRBJ2-3,NA,TRBD2,TRBV25-1,CASSRTSGRIDTQYF,TGTGCCAGCTCCCGGACTAGCGGGAGAATAGATACGCAGTATTTT
TRBJ2-2,NA,TRBD2,TRBV15,CATSTPGPASGTSNTGELFF,TGTGCCACCAGCACTCCAGGCCCGGCCAGCGGGACGTCGAACACCGGGGAGCTGTTTTTT
TRBJ2-1,NA,TRBD1,TRBV4-1,CASSAPGTGRKNEQFF,TGCGCCAGCAGCGCCCCCGGGACAGGGAGGAAAAATGAGCAGTTCTTC
TRBJ1-1,NA,NA,TRBV30,CAWSVSVGRGPFF,TGTGCCTGGAGTGTAAGTGTAGGCAGGGGACCTTTCTTT
TRBJ2-3,NA,NA,TRBV15,CATSPRGRGTQYF,TGTGCCACCAGCCCCCGTGGAAGGGGTACGCAGTATTTT
TRBJ2-1,NA,NA,TRBV5-1,CASSLSAGSYNEQFF,TGCGCCAGCAGCTTGAGCGCGGGGTCCTACAATGAGCAGTTCTTC
TRBJ2-4,NA,TRBD1,TRBV7-9,CASSWDRVTKNIQYF,TGTGCCAGCAGCTGGGACAGGGTAACCAAAAACATTCAGTACTTC
TRBJ2-5,NA,TRBD1,TRBV11-2,CASSSPGQVPETQYF,TGTGCCAGCAGCTCACCGGGACAGGTCCCAGAGACCCAGTACTTC
TRBJ2-7,NA,TRBD1,TRBV15,CATSRQDREIRREQYF,TGTGCCACCAGCAGACAGGACAGGGAAATACGAAGGGAGCAGTACTTC